The rows below give T cell receptor beta chains drawn from one sample of a study of blood T cells in healthy people across ages. TCRdb reanalysed the 5' RACE reads using MiXCR and keeps one entry per CDR3 protein. This sample has 1,800,000 or so distinct CDR3 sequences, with 39% found just once. The sample consisted of blood. These receptors were taken from a human donor in good health. Both conserved end residues are part of each CDR3. Fields, in order: J gene, V gene, clone size, D gene, CDR3 length, CDR3 protein, CDR3 DNA. D genes are given only for firm matches. Size tells how often a clone was seen (once, few, many) or the class of an expanded clone, and some rows leave it out.

TRBJ2-5	TRBV20-1	-	-	15	CSAGDLLAPTETQYF	TGCAGTGCTGGAGACCTCCTAGCCCCCACGGAAACCCAGTACTTC
TRBJ2-6	TRBV7-3	-	TRBD1	18	CASSLQAGTGSGANVLTF	TGTGCCAGCAGTCTACAAGCCGGGACAGGGTCTGGGGCCAACGTCCTGACTTTC
TRBJ2-6	TRBV28	few	-	16	CASSLDDNSGANVLTF	TGTGCCAGCAGTTTAGATGACAACTCTGGGGCCAACGTCCTGACTTTC
TRBJ2-1	TRBV6-2/TRBV6-3	few	-	14	CASSLDSGRETQFF	TGTGCCAGCAGTTTGGACTCAGGACGGGAGACCCAGTTCTTC
TRBJ1-2	TRBV12-3/TRBV12-4	-	-	13	CASSLAGPYDYTF	TGTGCCAGCAGTTTGGCCGGTCCCTATGACTACACCTTC
TRBJ2-7	TRBV6-5	few	-	17	CASSYSIAGDLSYEQYF	TGTGCCAGTAGTTACTCGATAGCTGGGGACCTCTCCTACGAGCAGTACTTC
TRBJ2-7	TRBV6-6	few	TRBD1	15	CASSYRTGLPYEQYF	TGTGCCAGCAGCTACCGGACAGGGCTCCCCTACGAGCAGTACTTC
TRBJ1-6	TRBV12-3/TRBV12-4	-	TRBD1	16	CASRVGDRGDNSPLHF	TGTGCCAGCCGAGTCGGGGACAGGGGCGATAATTCACCCCTCCACTTT
TRBJ2-5	TRBV20-1	-	-	13	CSARDDSVETQYF	TGCAGTGCTAGAGACGACTCTGTGGAGACCCAGTACTTC
TRBJ1-5	TRBV4-1	few	TRBD1	15	CASSLLGTVSQPQHF	TGCGCCAGCAGCCTCCTAGGGACAGTCAGTCAGCCCCAGCATTTT
TRBJ2-2	TRBV12-3/TRBV12-4	-	TRBD2	12	CASRRTSGELFF	TGTGCCAGCAGGCGGACTAGCGGGGAGCTGTTTTTT
TRBJ2-1	TRBV4-1	-	TRBD2	15	CASSQTSGGYDEQFF	TGCGCCAGCAGCCAAACTAGCGGGGGGTACGATGAGCAGTTCTTC
TRBJ1-1	TRBV20-1	few	-	15	CSAPGTLRGNTEAFF	TGCAGTGCCCCCGGGACCCTAAGGGGGAACACTGAAGCTTTCTTT
TRBJ2-1	TRBV5-5	few	-	17	CASSLGAVPAPSNEQFF	TGTGCCAGCAGCTTGGGAGCAGTCCCGGCTCCGAGCAATGAGCAGTTCTTC
TRBJ2-3	TRBV11-2	few	TRBD2	14	CASTPGLATDTQYF	TGTGCCAGCACCCCGGGACTAGCGACAGATACGCAGTATTTT
TRBJ2-4	TRBV5-1	-	TRBD1	16	CASSAGQATAKNIQYF	TGCGCCAGCAGCGCAGGACAGGCGACAGCCAAAAACATTCAGTACTTC
TRBJ2-7	TRBV7-2	-	-	16	CASSLFSSPSSYEQYF	TGTGCCAGCAGCCTTTTTTCCAGCCCTAGCTCCTACGAGCAGTACTTC
TRBJ2-1	TRBV13	few	TRBD1	14	CASSNMTGYNEQFF	TGTGCCAGCAGCAACATGACAGGGTACAATGAGCAGTTCTTC
TRBJ1-2	TRBV6-1	few	-	15	CASSEMSGEAYGYTF	TGTGCCAGCAGTGAAATGTCAGGGGAGGCCTATGGCTACACCTTC
TRBJ2-1	TRBV4-1	-	-	17	CASSQAPETRLYNEQFF	TGCGCCAGCAGCCAAGCTCCTGAAACCAGACTCTACAATGAGCAGTTCTTC
TRBJ2-7	TRBV29-1	-	-	15	CSVLDPTGLLGEQYF	TGCAGCGTACTTGACCCTACAGGGCTACTGGGCGAGCAGTACTTC
TRBJ2-6	TRBV29-1	-	-	13	CSVVVTGANVLTF	TGCAGCGTTGTCGTGACTGGGGCCAACGTCCTGACTTTC
TRBJ1-1	TRBV9	many	-	12	CASSVGHLPAFF	TGTGCCAGCAGCGTAGGACATCTTCCCGCTTTCTTT
TRBJ2-3	TRBV4-3	few	-	18	CASSSDPPGVQSTDTQYF	TGCGCCAGCAGCTCCGACCCCCCGGGGGTACAAAGCACAGATACGCAGTATTTT
TRBJ2-5	TRBV9	once	TRBD2	16	CASSVVGTSGQETQYF	TGTGCCAGCAGCGTAGTGGGGACTAGCGGGCAAGAGACCCAGTACTTC
TRBJ1-4	TRBV10-2	-	-	12	CASSYQTGGLFF	TGCGCCAGCAGTTACCAAACGGGGGGACTGTTTTTT
TRBJ2-1	TRBV6-5	-	-	16	CASSYMASSSYNEQFF	TGTGCCAGCAGTTACATGGCGTCGAGCTCCTACAATGAGCAGTTCTTC
TRBJ2-7	TRBV4-3	many	-	14	CASSQEQGPYEQYF	TGCGCCAGCAGCCAAGAACAGGGACCCTACGAGCAGTACTTC
TRBJ2-3	TRBV10-3	-	-	13	CAIKTGDTDTQYF	TGTGCCATCAAGACAGGTGACACGGATACGCAGTATTTT